This T cell receptor (beta chain) derives from a study of patients and donors after allogeneic stem cell transplantation. Only a few counts were recorded for this clonotype. TCRdb re-analysed the RT-PCR reads in MiXCR, keeping a single row per CDR3 protein. The sample has 400,000 to 500,000 distinct CDR3 sequences, around 16% seen once. The CDR3 totals 12 residues. The V end lost 4 bases, the J end lost 8 bases, and 10 bases lay between the germline ends. Per the germline V gene, CDR1 is SGHRS and CDR2 is YFSETQ. This TCR derives from a human donor who was either an allogeneic HSCT recipient or a stem cell or donor lymphocyte infusion donor (not recorded which). It is not recorded whose cells these are; they may come from a transplant donor. V gene TRBV5-1 combines with J gene TRBJ1-3, with D hard to call. The sample consisted of blood, either unsorted or a sorted T cell fraction (not recorded which). The CDR3 here is CASSPEGDTIYF. The CDR3 region has the DNA TGCGCCAGCAGCCCGGAGGGAGACACCATATATTTT.